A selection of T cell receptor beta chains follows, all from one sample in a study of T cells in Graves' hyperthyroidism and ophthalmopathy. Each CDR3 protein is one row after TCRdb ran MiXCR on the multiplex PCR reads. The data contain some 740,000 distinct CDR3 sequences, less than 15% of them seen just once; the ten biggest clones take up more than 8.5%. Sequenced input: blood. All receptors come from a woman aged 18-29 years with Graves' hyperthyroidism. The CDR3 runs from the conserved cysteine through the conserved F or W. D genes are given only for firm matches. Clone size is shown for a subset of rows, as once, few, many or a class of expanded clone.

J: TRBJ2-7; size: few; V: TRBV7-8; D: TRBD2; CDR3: CASSLPTNGRYYEQYF; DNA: TGTGCCAGCAGCTTACCTACTAACGGGAGGTACTACGAGCAGTACTTC
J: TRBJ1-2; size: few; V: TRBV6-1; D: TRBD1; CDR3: CASSPTPGQGSRYGYTF; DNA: TGTGCCAGCAGTCCAACCCCGGGACAGGGTTCCCGTTATGGCTACACCTTC
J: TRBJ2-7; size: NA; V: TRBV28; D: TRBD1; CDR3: CASSSAWDRNLGQYF; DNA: TGTGCCAGCAGTAGCGCCTGGGACAGGAACCTGGGGCAGTACTTC
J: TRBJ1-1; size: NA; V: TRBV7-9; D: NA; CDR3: CASSLAGKNTEAFF; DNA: TGTGCCAGCAGCTTAGCCGGCAAGAACACTGAAGCTTTCTTT
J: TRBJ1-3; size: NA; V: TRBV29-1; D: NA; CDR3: CSVSQGSSGNTIYF; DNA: TGCAGCGTATCTCAGGGGAGCTCTGGAAACACCATATATTTT
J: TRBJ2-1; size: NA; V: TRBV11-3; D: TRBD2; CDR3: CASSLWVTSGSDEQFF; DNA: TGTGCCAGCAGCTTATGGGTGACTAGCGGGAGTGATGAGCAGTTCTTC
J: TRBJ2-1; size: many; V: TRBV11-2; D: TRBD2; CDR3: CASSPSTSGAYNEQFF; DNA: TGTGCCAGCAGCCCTTCGACTAGCGGGGCCTACAATGAGCAGTTCTTC
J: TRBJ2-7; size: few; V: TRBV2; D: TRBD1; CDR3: CASSGGQGAQEQYF; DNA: TGTGCCAGCAGTGGGGGACAGGGGGCGCAGGAGCAGTACTTC
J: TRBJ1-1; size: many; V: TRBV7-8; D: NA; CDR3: CASSLGPLTEAFF; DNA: TGTGCCAGCAGCTTAGGCCCCCTCACTGAAGCTTTCTTT
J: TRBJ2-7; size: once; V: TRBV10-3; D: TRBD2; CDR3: CAISETRLADFNEQYF; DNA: TGTGCCATCAGTGAGACTAGACTAGCGGACTTCAATGAGCAGTACTTC
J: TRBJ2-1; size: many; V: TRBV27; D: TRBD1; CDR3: CASSSGTASSYNEQFF; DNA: TGTGCCAGCAGTTCAGGGACAGCGAGCTCCTACAATGAGCAGTTCTTC
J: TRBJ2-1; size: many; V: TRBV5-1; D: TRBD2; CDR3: CASSFTSGVYNEQFF; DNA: TGTGCCAGCAGCTTTACTAGCGGGGTCTACAATGAGCAGTTCTTC
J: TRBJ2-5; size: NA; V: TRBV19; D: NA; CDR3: CASSIDSEETQYF; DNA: TGTGCCAGTAGTATAGATTCGGAAGAGACCCAGTACTTC
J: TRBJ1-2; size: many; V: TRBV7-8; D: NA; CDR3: CASSPRHRLVGNYGYTF; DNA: TGTGCCAGCAGCCCTCGACACCGGCTGGTGGGAAACTATGGCTACACCTTC
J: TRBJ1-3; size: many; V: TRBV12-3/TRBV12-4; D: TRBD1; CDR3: CASRATGGAGGNTIYF; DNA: TGTGCCAGCAGGGCCACAGGGGGCGCGGGTGGAAACACCATATATTTT
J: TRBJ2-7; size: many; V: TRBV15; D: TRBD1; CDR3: CATSRTGWSYEQYF; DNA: TGTGCCACCAGCAGGACAGGGTGGTCCTACGAGCAGTACTTC
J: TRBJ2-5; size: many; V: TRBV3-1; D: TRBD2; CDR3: CASSQAFAGGPRETQYF; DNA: TGTGCCAGCAGCCAAGCGTTTGCGGGAGGGCCGAGAGAGACCCAGTACTTC
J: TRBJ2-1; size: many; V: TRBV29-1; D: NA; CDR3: CSDRTDVNEQFF; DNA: TGCAGCGACAGGACAGACGTCAATGAGCAGTTCTTC
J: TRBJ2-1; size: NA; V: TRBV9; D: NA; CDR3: CASSPFLGNEQFF; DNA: TGTGCCAGCAGCCCTTTTTTGGGGAATGAGCAGTTCTTC
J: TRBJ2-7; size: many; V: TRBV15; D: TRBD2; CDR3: CATSISGGRNGYEQYF; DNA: TGTGCCACCAGCATTAGCGGGGGTAGAAACGGCTACGAGCAGTACTTC
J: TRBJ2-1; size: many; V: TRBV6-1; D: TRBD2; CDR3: CAISSGTSGSYEQFF; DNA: TGTGCCATCTCTTCCGGGACTAGCGGGAGCTATGAGCAGTTCTTC
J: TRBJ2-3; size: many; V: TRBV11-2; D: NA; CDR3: CASSPRFTGVSTDTQYF; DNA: TGTGCCAGCAGCCCGCGGTTTACGGGAGTGAGCACAGATACGCAGTATTTT
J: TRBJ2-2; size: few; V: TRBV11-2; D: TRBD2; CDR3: CASSGNQAGVRTGELFF; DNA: TGTGCCAGCAGCGGGAATCAGGCGGGAGTGAGGACCGGGGAGCTGTTTTTT
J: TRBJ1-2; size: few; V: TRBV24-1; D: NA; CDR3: CATSARGQPSLLYGYTF; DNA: TGTGCCACCAGTGCAAGAGGACAGCCAAGTTTACTCTATGGCTACACCTTC
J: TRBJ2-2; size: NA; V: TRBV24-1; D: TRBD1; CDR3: CATSDFGQGAGTGELFF; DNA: TGTGCCACCAGTGATTTCGGACAGGGGGCTGGCACCGGGGAGCTGTTTTTT
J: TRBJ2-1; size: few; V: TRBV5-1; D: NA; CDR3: CASSWSGRDQYNEQFF; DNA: TGCGCCAGCAGCTGGAGCGGGCGGGATCAATACAATGAGCAGTTCTTC
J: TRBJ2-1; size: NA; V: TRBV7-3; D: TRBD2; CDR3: CASSSHLGLAEDNEQFF; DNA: TGTGCCAGCAGCTCTCACCTCGGACTAGCGGAGGACAATGAGCAGTTCTTC
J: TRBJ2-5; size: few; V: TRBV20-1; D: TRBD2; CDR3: CSARDLLAVIQETQYF; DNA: TGCAGTGCTAGAGATCTACTAGCGGTCATACAAGAGACCCAGTACTTC
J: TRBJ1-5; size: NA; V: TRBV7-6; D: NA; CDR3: CASSLNYDQPQHF; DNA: TGTGCCAGCAGCTTAAATTATGATCAGCCCCAGCATTTT
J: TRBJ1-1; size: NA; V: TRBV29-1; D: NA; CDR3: CSVAGQMNTEAFF; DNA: TGCAGCGTTGCAGGACAGATGAACACTGAAGCTTTCTTT
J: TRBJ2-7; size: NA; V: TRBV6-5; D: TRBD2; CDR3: CASSSSGTSGVEQYF; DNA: TGTGCCAGCAGTTCCTCCGGGACTAGCGGAGTCGAGCAGTACTTC
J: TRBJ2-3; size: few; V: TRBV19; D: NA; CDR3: CASRASGGTDTQYF; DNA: TGTGCCAGTAGGGCCTCAGGGGGCACAGATACGCAGTATTTT
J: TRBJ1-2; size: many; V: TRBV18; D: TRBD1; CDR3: CASSPPGGRSGYTF; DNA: TGTGCCAGCTCACCACCAGGGGGCCGGTCTGGCTACACCTTC